The 11 T cell receptor beta chains given below trace back to one sample, sequenced in a study of T cells in Graves' hyperthyroidism and ophthalmopathy. Researchers amplified the TCR beta CDR3 regions from RNA transcripts. The HTBI primer set was used in a first-round RT-PCR of the TCR CDR3. TCRdb fed the multiplex PCR reads into MiXCR, producing one record per CDR3 protein. Altogether 750,000 to 900,000 distinct CDR3 sequences are present, 38% being singletons, with the ten largest covering roughly 8.3%. The specimen was blood. These receptors all come from a man between 18 and 29 years old with Graves' hyperthyroidism.

This clonotype was observed a handful of times. The V gene is TRBV5-1, the J gene TRBJ2-7, with D possibly being TRBD1 or TRBD2 (5 bases each). This CDR3 comprises 14 residues. Trimming took off 0 bases at V and 3 bases at J, with 10 bases between the two ends. Germline CDR1 is SGHRS and CDR2 is YFSETQ. As DNA, the CDR3 is TGCGCCAGCAGCTTGGGGGGGAATATCTACGAGCAGTACTTC. This translates into CASSLGGNIYEQYF.

This clonotype was seen repeatedly, ten times or more. The rearrangement joins TRBV15 to TRBJ2-7, with D tentatively TRBD2 (5 bases). The CDR3 contains 13 residues. Germline CDR1 LNHNV, CDR2 YYDKDF (reference sequence). The germline V and J ends were trimmed by 0 bases and 3 bases, with 6 bases remaining between them. DNA for the CDR3: TGTGCCACCAGCAGAGATCGGGGCTACGAGCAGTACTTC. Translated, it gives CATSRDRGYEQYF.

This chain uses TRBV20-1 with TRBJ2-7, with 11 bases fitting TRBD2. CDR1 and CDR2 from the germline V gene are DFQATT and SNEGSKA (reference sequence). The CDR3 spans 17 residues. J gave up 0 bases and V 6 bases, and 13 bases lay outside the gene matches. In nucleotides, the CDR3 is TGCAGTGCCCATCAACTAGCGGGAGACGGGAGCTCCTACGAGCAGTACTTC. Amino acids: CSAHQLAGDGSSYEQYF.

This CDR3 is CASSPRDRANYEQYF. The CDR3 bases are TGTGCCAGCAGCCCCCGGGACAGGGCGAACTACGAGCAGTACTTC. V usage is TRBV7-9 and J usage is TRBJ2-7; 9 bases match TRBD1. Trimming took 5 bases from V and 3 from J; bases not matched to a gene: 8. From germline, CDR1 is SEHNR and CDR2 FQNEAQ (reference sequence). This CDR3 spans 15 amino acids.

The rearrangement joins TRBV11-2 to TRBJ2-7, with D tentatively TRBD2 (6 bases). The CDR3 spans 15 residues. With 5 bases removed from V and 1 base from J, the gap between germline ends came to 15 bases. Germline CDR1 and CDR2: SGHAT and FQNNGV. The CDR3 nucleotides read TGTGCCAGCAGCAAAGACGGGAGTAGGTCCTACGAGCAGTACTTC. This encodes CASSKDGSRSYEQYF.

This clonotype was seen repeatedly, ten times or more. The chain combines TRBV9 with TRBJ1-5; the D is unclear. Trimming left V 0 bases short and J 3 bases short, with 10 bases between. The CDR3 is made up of 15 amino acids. CDR1 is SGDLS and CDR2 is YYNGEE in the germline V gene. The CDR3 region has the DNA TGTGCCAGCAGCGTAGCTGGCGGACCCAATCAGCCCCAGCATTTT. Translated, it gives CASSVAGGPNQPQHF.

This clonotype has just one count. This may be a read error, as it is one base from a much larger clone. This chain connects TRBV6-6 to TRBJ1-4; unclear D gene. CDR3 length equals 13 residues. Germline lookup yields CDR1 MNHNY and CDR2 SVGAGI (reference sequence). Trimming removed 6 bases from V and 2 bases from J, with 7 bases in between. This CDR3 is CASRLQTNEKLFF. The CDR3, as DNA: TGTGCCAGCAGGCTGCAGACTAATGAAAAACTGTTTTTT.

The chain recombines TRBV20-1 with TRBJ2-2; no firm D call. The CDR3 extends over 14 amino acids. Per germline, CDR1 DFQATT and CDR2 SNEGSKA (reference sequence). V was trimmed by 3 bases and J by 4 bases, leaving 12 bases between them. CDR3 nucleotides: TGCAGTGCTAGGTTGGGTGCTAGCACCGGGGAGCTGTTTTTT. Protein sequence: CSARLGASTGELFF.

This clonotype was detected many times. This chain uses TRBV15 with TRBJ1-5, with 9 bases aligning to TRBD1. Germline CDR1 reads LNHNV; CDR2 reads YYDKDF (reference sequence). Germline trimming cut 3 bases from V and 7 bases from J; bases unmatched to any gene: 7. CDR3 length equals 15 residues. CDR3 region: CATSRGTGTAQPQHF. The CDR3 nucleotides read TGTGCCACCAGCAGGGGGACAGGGACTGCGCAGCCCCAGCATTTT.

This clonotype has only a few counts. The rearrangement joins TRBV7-2 to TRBJ2-5; 10 nucleotides align to TRBD1. The J segment lost 0 bases and the V segment lost 1 base, leaving 5 bases of the junction unmatched. Germline CDR1 is SGHTA and CDR2 is FQGNSA. CDR3 length: 17 residues. CDR3 loop: CASSLDWGTGDQETQYF. CDR3 DNA sequence: TGTGCCAGCAGCTTAGATTGGGGGACAGGGGACCAAGAGACCCAGTACTTC.

The chain carries TRBV2 and TRBJ2-7; no reliable D call. Trimming removed 4 bases from V and 2 bases from J, with 12 bases in between. The CDR3 spans 14 residues. Germline CDR1 is SNHLY and CDR2 is FYNNEI. CDR3 sequence (DNA): TGTGCCAGCAGTGGAGGACGGCAAGCCTACGAGCAGTACTTC. Its protein product is CASSGGRQAYEQYF.